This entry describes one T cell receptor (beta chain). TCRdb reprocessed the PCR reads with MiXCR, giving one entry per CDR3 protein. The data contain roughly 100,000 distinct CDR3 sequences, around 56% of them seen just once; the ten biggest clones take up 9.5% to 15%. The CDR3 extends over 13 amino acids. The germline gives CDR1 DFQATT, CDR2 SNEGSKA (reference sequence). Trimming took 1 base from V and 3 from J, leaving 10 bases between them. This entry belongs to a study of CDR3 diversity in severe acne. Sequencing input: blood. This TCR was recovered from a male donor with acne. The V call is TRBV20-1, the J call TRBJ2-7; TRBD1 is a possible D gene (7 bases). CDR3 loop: CSARAQGGYEQYF. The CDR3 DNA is TGCAGTGCTAGAGCTCAGGGGGGCTACGAGCAGTACTTC.